One and the same sample provided the 21 T cell receptor beta chains below, sequenced in a study of cytomegalovirus exposure and HLA in healthy donors. Primers: 60 Vbeta forward and 13 Jbeta reverse. Assay: immunoSEQ multiplex PCR; the TCRdb copy retains only in-frame clones and omits some. The table lists 110,000 or so clones, about 68% of them singletons. The sample taken for sequencing was PBMCs. The receptors stem from a woman between 35 and 50 years old in good health and CMV-seropositive.

V gene TRBV2 combines with J gene TRBJ2-3; 10 bases align to TRBD1. The junction had 5 bases not matched to a gene; V was cut back by 1 base and J by 4 bases. Germline-derived CDR1 and CDR2 are SNHLY and FYNNEI. The CDR3 is 16 residues long. The CDR3 region is CASSEGGTGVADTQYF. CDR3 sequence (DNA): TGTGCCAGCAGTGAAGGGGGGACAGGGGTCGCAGATACGCAGTATTTT.

The chain uses TRBV6-6 and TRBJ1-2; maybe TRBD1 (6 bases). The CDR3 has 12 residues. The germline CDR1 and CDR2 sequences are MNHNY and SVGAGI (reference sequence). The ends were cut back, 5 bases at V and 5 bases at J, with 9 bases in the middle. The CDR3 loop is CASSQQGYGYTF. The CDR3 nucleotides read TGTGCCAGCAGTCAACAGGGATATGGCTACACCTTC.

The chain uses TRBV9 and TRBJ1-1; no reliable D call. V dropped 3 bases and J dropped 3 bases, with 12 bases sitting between them. The CDR3 spans 14 residues. Germline V gene data show CDR1 as SGDLS and CDR2 as YYNGEE. The CDR3 sequence is CASSERPSDTEAFF. The CDR3, as DNA: TGTGCCAGCAGCGAGAGACCGAGCGACACTGAAGCTTTCTTT.

This clone showed up just a few times. V and J are TRBV7-3 and TRBJ2-1; 8 bases map to TRBD1. The ends lost 5 bases at V and 4 bases at J; junction bases unmatched: 10. CDR3 length: 16 amino acids. The germline V gene encodes CDR1 SGHTA and CDR2 FQGTGA. The CDR3: CASSPGPRGPYNEQFF. The CDR3 coding sequence is TGTGCCAGCAGCCCCGGACCCAGGGGGCCATACAATGAGCAGTTCTTC.

This clone has just a few counts. The chain combines TRBV7-9 with TRBJ1-2; no reliable D call. The CDR3 has 12 residues. Germline V gives CDR1 SEHNR, CDR2 FQNEAQ (reference sequence). Trimming pared 3 bases from V and 5 bases from J, leaving 7 bases between. The CDR3 loop is CASSFQEYGYTF. CDR3 in DNA: TGTGCCAGCAGCTTCCAAGAGTATGGCTACACCTTC.

This chain uses TRBV5-7 with TRBJ1-2, with a weak D call TRBD1 (5 bases). Being an ORF, TRBV5-7 has a function that is uncertain. The CDR3 has 12 residues. Trimming stripped 0 bases from V and 8 bases from J, with 8 bases between. The CDR3 is CASSLVGGGYTF. The CDR3 DNA reads as TGTGCCAGCAGCTTGGTTGGGGGGGGCTACACCTTC.

The gene calls are TRBV19 and TRBJ2-1; 7 bases align to TRBD1. Trimming removed 3 bases from V and 3 bases from J; junction bases left unmatched: 11. Germline V gives CDR1 LNHDA, CDR2 SQIVND (reference sequence). The CDR3 extends over 17 amino acids. The CDR3 loop reads CASSIPYDREDYNEQFF. In DNA, the CDR3 is TGTGCCAGTAGTATCCCTTATGACAGGGAAGACTACAATGAGCAGTTCTTC.

The V and J genes are TRBV7-6 and TRBJ2-7; D is perhaps TRBD2 (6 bases). The germline V gene has CDR1 SGHVS and CDR2 FNYEAQ. This CDR3 spans 15 amino acids. V dropped 5 bases and J dropped 7 bases, with 21 bases sitting between them. The CDR3 DNA is TGTGCCAGCAGCCCCCGGGGCTGGCGGGGAGGAGAGCAGTACTTC. Residues: CASSPRGWRGGEQYF.

The chain has TRBV27 and TRBJ2-7; the match to TRBD1 covers 7 bases. The V segment lost 5 bases and the J segment 8 bases; nucleotides outside the gene matches: 3. Germline CDR1 reads MNHEY; CDR2 reads SMNVEV (reference sequence). CDR3 length: 11 residues. CDR3 bases: TGTGCCAGCAGTGAGACAGGGAAGCAGTACTTC. Amino acids: CASSETGKQYF.

The chain combines TRBV13 with TRBJ2-7; 8 bases are a match to TRBD1. Germline CDR1 PRHDT, CDR2 FYEKMQ (reference sequence). This CDR3 contains 14 residues. The V gene end was trimmed by 3 bases and the J gene end by 4 bases; junction bases not matched to a gene: 5. The CDR3 reads CASSFGNRGYEQYF. The CDR3 DNA follows: TGTGCCAGCAGCTTCGGGAACAGGGGGTACGAGCAGTACTTC.

A note on this clone: The same CDR3 is also encoded by other DNA sequences in this sample. The chain carries TRBV19 and TRBJ1-1; 8 bases map to TRBD1. Germline V lookup: CDR1 LNHDA, CDR2 SQIVND (reference sequence). With 6 bases clipped from V and 0 bases from J, the junction kept 9 bases outside the gene matches. The length of the CDR3 is 16 residues. The CDR3 spells CASSPGQVYMNTEAFF. Here the CDR3 DNA reads TGTGCCAGTAGCCCGGGACAGGTCTACATGAACACTGAAGCTTTCTTT.

This rearrangement joins TRBV6-1 to TRBJ1-5; perhaps TRBD1 as D (5 bases). CDR1 MNHNS and CDR2 SASEGT come from the germline V gene. The CDR3 is made up of 14 amino acids. V lost 2 bases and J 6 bases, leaving 11 bases between the germline ends. The CDR3 is CASSERGGSQPQHF. The DNA for the CDR3 is TGTGCCAGCAGTGAAAGGGGAGGGTCTCAGCCCCAGCATTTT.

This clone came up once. The chain joins TRBV5-1 to TRBJ2-7; possibly TRBD2 for D (6 bases). CDR3 length equals 13 residues. Germline-derived CDR1 and CDR2 are SGHRS and YFSETQ. The V gene lost 4 bases and the J gene lost 5 bases, with 13 bases spanning the gap. The CDR3 DNA reads TGCGCCAGCAGCCGCGGAGGGATCCACGAGCAGTACTTC. Protein product: CASSRGGIHEQYF.

The V call is TRBV9, the J call TRBJ2-1, with 7 nucleotides matching TRBD2. V lost 0 bases and J lost 1; bases outside the gene matches: 4. The CDR3 has 16 amino acids. Germline CDR1 and CDR2: SGDLS and YYNGEE. The CDR3 protein is CASSVAAGVSYNEQFF. For the CDR3, the DNA is TGTGCCAGCAGCGTAGCGGCGGGAGTATCCTACAATGAGCAGTTCTTC.

J is TRBJ1-3 and V is TRBV15; D might be TRBD1 (6 bases). CDR1 is LNHNV, CDR2 YYDKDF, per germline (reference sequence). V lost 1 base and J 2 bases, leaving 9 bases between the germline ends. This CDR3 comprises 15 residues. The CDR3 nucleotides are TGTGCCACCAGCAGAGTAGGGGGACCTGGAAACACCATATATTTT. Residues: CATSRVGGPGNTIYF.

This chain uses TRBV7-6 with TRBJ2-7; maybe TRBD1 (5 bases). The CDR3 totals 13 residues. V lost 1 base and J 4 bases, leaving 8 bases between the germline ends. Per germline, CDR1 SGHVS and CDR2 FNYEAQ. This chain's CDR3 is CASSLDSGYEQYF. The CDR3 DNA reads TGTGCCAGCAGCTTAGATTCAGGGTACGAGCAGTACTTC.

The V and J genes are TRBV4-3 and TRBJ2-2; D not certain. Trimming shortened V by 0 bases and J by 5 bases, and 10 bases separated the two germline ends. Per the germline V gene, CDR1 is LGHNA and CDR2 is YSLEER. The CDR3 sequence is 15 residues long. The CDR3 nucleotides are TGCGCCAGCAGCCAAGACGTTTTCGGGACCGGGGAGCTGTTTTTT. Translating gives CASSQDVFGTGELFF.

The V call is TRBV5-8, the J call TRBJ2-3; tentatively, D is TRBD1 (5 bases). This CDR3 contains 15 residues. CDR1 is SGHTS, CDR2 YDEGEE, per germline. Trimming removed 0 bases at V and 2 bases at J, with 10 bases between. CDR3 nucleotides: TGTGCCAGCAGCTTGGGGCAGGGAACCACAGATACGCAGTATTTT. As protein: CASSLGQGTTDTQYF.

The J gene is TRBJ1-1, the V gene TRBV30, with no clear D. CDR3 length: 13 amino acids. Per germline, CDR1 GTSNPN and CDR2 SVGIG (reference sequence). Trimming shortened V by 0 bases and J by 5 bases, and 10 bases separated the two germline ends. The CDR3 DNA reads as TGTGCCTGGAGTGTCACCCATCGGACTGAAGCTTTCTTT. Its protein product is CAWSVTHRTEAFF.

This sequence joins TRBV28 and TRBJ1-3; 8 bases map to TRBD1. The ends lost 5 bases at V and 2 bases at J; junction bases unmatched: 2. The CDR3 loop spans 14 amino acids. Germline V gives CDR1 MDHEN, CDR2 SYDVKM. CDR3 sequence reads: CASSVDRAGNTIYF. Here the CDR3 DNA reads TGTGCCAGCAGTGTGGACAGGGCTGGAAACACCATATATTTT.

The chain combines TRBV4-1 with TRBJ1-2, with D uncertain. The CDR3 runs 14 residues. Per the germline V gene, CDR1 is MGHRA and CDR2 is YSYEKL. Trimming left V 4 bases short and J 4 bases short, with 13 bases between. CDR3 loop: CASSPLYASYGYTF. CDR3 sequence (DNA): TGCGCCAGCAGCCCACTCTACGCCTCCTATGGCTACACCTTC.